Sequencing of this T cell receptor (beta chain) was carried out in a study of OX40 agonist ivuxolimab in advanced cancers. In the study overall: An agonistic human IgG2 monoclonal antibody against OX40 (CD134) was given. Of the participants, roughly 40% had some prior anti-PD-1, anti-PD-L1 or anti-CTLA-4 therapy, which was allowed. Notes on the study in general: Nonresponders included some who also had low normalized T-cell clonal expansion.

Comments on this clone: Its antigen is currently unknown.

Trimming pared 2 bases from V and 7 bases from J, leaving 12 bases between. The CDR3 is 14 amino acids. Germline V lookup: CDR1 MNHEY, CDR2 SMNVEV (reference sequence). Sequencing was performed with immunoSEQ multiplex PCR; in TCRdb, only in-frame clones are kept and a portion is missing. The sample gives about 89,000 clones, approximately 91% of which show up once; 0.6% to 0.75% is in the top ten. The sequence derives from an adult with an advanced solid tumor such as melanoma, head and neck, liver or kidney cancer. The chain recombines TRBV27 with TRBJ1-5, with TRBD1 as a possible D gene (6 bases). The sample here was CD4+ or CD8+ T cells sorted from blood, taken in a trial of the OX40 agonist ivuxolimab. The chain's CDR3 is CASSLRTVGQPQHF. CDR3 sequence (DNA): TGTGCCAGCAGTTTACGGACAGTAGGACAGCCCCAGCATTTT.